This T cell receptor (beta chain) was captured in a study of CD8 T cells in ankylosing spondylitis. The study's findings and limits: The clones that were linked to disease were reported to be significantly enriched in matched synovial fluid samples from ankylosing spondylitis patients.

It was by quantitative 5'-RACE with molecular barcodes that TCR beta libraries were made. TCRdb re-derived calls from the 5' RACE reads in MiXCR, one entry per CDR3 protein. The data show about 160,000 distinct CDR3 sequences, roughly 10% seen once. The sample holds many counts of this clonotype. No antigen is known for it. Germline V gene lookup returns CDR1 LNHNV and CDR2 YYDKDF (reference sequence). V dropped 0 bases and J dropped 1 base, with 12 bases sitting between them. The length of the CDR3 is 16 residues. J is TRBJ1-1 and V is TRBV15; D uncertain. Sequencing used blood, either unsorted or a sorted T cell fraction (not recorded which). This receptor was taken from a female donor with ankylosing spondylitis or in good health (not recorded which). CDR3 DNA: TGTGCCACCAGCAGAGATCTTGGGTCACGGAACACTGAAGCTTTCTTT. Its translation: CATSRDLGSRNTEAFF. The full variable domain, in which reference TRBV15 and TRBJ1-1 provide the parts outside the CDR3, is DAMVIQNPRYQVTQFGKPVTLSCSQTLNHNVMYWYQQKSSQAPKLLFHYYDKDFNNEADTPDNFQSRRPNTSFCFLDIRSPGLGDTAMYLCATSRDLGSRNTEAFFGQGTRLTVV.